This TCR beta chain was sequenced during a study of breast tumors, draining lymph nodes, adjacent tissues. Each CDR3 protein gets one entry after TCRdb re-called the multiplex PCR reads with MiXCR. The repertoire holds 200,000 or so distinct CDR3 sequences, with approximately 30% as singletons. Trimming removed 5 bases from V and 1 base from J; junction bases left unmatched: 7. Germline V gives CDR1 MNHNY, CDR2 SVGAGI (reference sequence). This CDR3 region has 16 residues. Breast cancer patients provided tissue from their axillary draining lymph nodes. A word on this clonotype: Being one base from a much bigger clone, this may be a read error.

The rearrangement uses TRBV6-6 and TRBJ2-7, with 11 bases identical to TRBD1. The origin of this receptor is a female donor with breast cancer. Some clones in this sample may be carry-over from other donors' samples. The specimen was axillary lymph node tissue. In DNA form, the CDR3 reads TGTGCCAGCAGTCGCCCGGACAGGGGGCTATCCTACGAGCAGTACTTC. Protein product: CASSRPDRGLSYEQYF.